These T cell receptor beta chains were read from a single sample in a study of beta chain features in type 1 diabetes. Profiling relied on immunoSEQ multiplex PCR, and the TCRdb table lists in-frame clones only, not all of them. The sample has hundreds of thousands of clones, over 12% seen once. The sample comprised naive CD4+ T cells from blood. These receptors all come from a man between 18 and 29 years old with type 1 diabetes. The CDR3 runs from the conserved cysteine through the conserved F or W. Each record gives: clone size, V gene, J gene, D gene, CDR3 DNA, CDR3 protein. The D gene is left open where the match is weak. Clone size appears in some rows only: once, few, many, or a class for an expanded clone.

size: few; V: TRBV5-4; J: TRBJ2-7; D: .; DNA: TGTGCCAGCAGCTTTCGTGGGGGGGCCGGCTACGAGCAGTACTTC; CDR3: CASSFRGGAGYEQYF
size: .; V: TRBV4-1; J: TRBJ2-7; D: TRBD1; DNA: TGCGCCAGCAGCTATGACAGGGACTACGAGCAGTACTTC; CDR3: CASSYDRDYEQYF
size: .; V: TRBV5-4; J: TRBJ1-6; D: .; DNA: TGTGCCAGCAGCCTTATAACAGGGTACAGTTCACCCCTCCACTTT; CDR3: CASSLITGYSSPLHF
size: .; V: TRBV28; J: TRBJ1-1; D: TRBD1; DNA: TGTGCCAGCAGTTTAGGACAGGTGAACACTGAAGCTTTCTTT; CDR3: CASSLGQVNTEAFF
size: .; V: TRBV18; J: TRBJ2-3; D: .; DNA: TGTGCCAGCTCACTCACAATAGGACAACAGGAGCAGTATTTT; CDR3: CASSLTIGQQEQYF
size: few; V: TRBV9; J: TRBJ2-3; D: TRBD1; DNA: TGTGCCAGCGGAGCCGGGACAGGCTATCCTCGTAGCACAGATACGCAGTATTTT; CDR3: CASGAGTGYPRSTDTQYF
size: .; V: TRBV6-5; J: TRBJ2-5; D: .; DNA: TGTGCCAGCAGTTACGCCCGGGGGGAGACCCAGTACTTC; CDR3: CASSYARGETQYF
size: .; V: TRBV5-8; J: TRBJ1-4; D: TRBD1; DNA: TGTGCCAGCAGCCCGGTCGAGGGTTCACCTACAGGGGATGAAAAACTGTTTTTT; CDR3: CASSPVEGSPTGDEKLFF
size: .; V: TRBV7-2; J: TRBJ2-1; D: .; DNA: TGTGCCAGCAGCTTAGTTAGCCTAGTCGCCAATGAGCAGTTCTTC; CDR3: CASSLVSLVANEQFF
size: few; V: TRBV28; J: TRBJ1-2; D: .; DNA: TGTGCCAGCAAGGGGGGGGTGCATGGCTACACCTTC; CDR3: CASKGGVHGYTF
size: few; V: TRBV28; J: TRBJ1-4; D: TRBD1; DNA: TGTGCCAGCTGTACAGGGGTGGCTAATGAAAAACTGTTTTTT; CDR3: CASCTGVANEKLFF
size: few; V: TRBV15; J: TRBJ2-7; D: TRBD2; DNA: TGTGCCACCAGCATTGGGACTAGGGACTACGAGCAGTACTTC; CDR3: CATSIGTRDYEQYF
size: few; V: TRBV28; J: TRBJ2-2; D: .; DNA: TGTGCCAGCAGTTTAGCGGGGCCGGAGCTGTTTTTT; CDR3: CASSLAGPELFF
size: few; V: TRBV15; J: TRBJ2-3; D: .; DNA: TGTGCCACCAGTATTGGGACTGACCCAGATACGCAGTATTTT; CDR3: CATSIGTDPDTQYF
size: .; V: TRBV5-4; J: TRBJ2-1; D: .; DNA: TGTGCCAGCAGCTTGAGCTCAGGGTTGGGTAACAATGAGCAGTTCTTC; CDR3: CASSLSSGLGNNEQFF
size: few; V: TRBV5-1; J: TRBJ2-3; D: .; DNA: TGCGCCAGCAGCTTCATCCCCACAGATACGCAGTATTTT; CDR3: CASSFIPTDTQYF
size: few; V: TRBV4-1; J: TRBJ2-1; D: TRBD2; DNA: TGCGCCAGCAGTAGGGCGGGGGAATACAATGAGCAGTTCTTC; CDR3: CASSRAGEYNEQFF
size: .; V: TRBV7-9; J: TRBJ2-3; D: .; DNA: TGTGCCAGCAGCTTAGTCGGAGGGCCAGCCGATACGCAGTATTTT; CDR3: CASSLVGGPADTQYF
size: few; V: TRBV7-9; J: TRBJ2-1; D: TRBD2; DNA: TGTGCCAGCAGCTTAGGGCGGACTAGCGGGGAGTACAATGAGCAGTTCTTC; CDR3: CASSLGRTSGEYNEQFF
size: .; V: TRBV6-1; J: TRBJ1-3; D: .; DNA: TGTGCCAGCACCCGGGGGGCCGCTGGAAACACCATATATTTT; CDR3: CASTRGAAGNTIYF
size: few; V: TRBV6-5; J: TRBJ2-7; D: .; DNA: TGTGCCAGCAGTTCCGGGACCTACGAGCAGTACTTC; CDR3: CASSSGTYEQYF
size: .; V: TRBV7-2; J: TRBJ2-3; D: TRBD2; DNA: TGTGCCAGCGGGCTAGCGGAACAGCCCCGGCATACGCAGTATTTT; CDR3: CASGLAEQPRHTQYF
size: few; V: TRBV4-3; J: TRBJ2-7; D: .; DNA: TGCGCCAGCAGCCAAGAATTGGGACAATCCTACGAGCAGTACTTC; CDR3: CASSQELGQSYEQYF
size: few; V: TRBV28; J: TRBJ1-1; D: .; DNA: TGTGCCAGCAGTTCGCCGGGACTGCGCCGATTGGAAGCTTTCTTT; CDR3: CASSSPGLRRLEAFF
size: few; V: TRBV7-9; J: TRBJ1-2; D: .; DNA: TGTGCCAGCAAGCCGGGTGGACTCGATGGCTACACCTTC; CDR3: CASKPGGLDGYTF
size: .; V: TRBV7-9; J: TRBJ2-5; D: .; DNA: TGTGCCAGCAGGTCAAGAGGGGGCCAAGAGACCCAGTACTTC; CDR3: CASRSRGGQETQYF
size: .; V: TRBV7-2; J: TRBJ2-1; D: .; DNA: TGTGCCAGCAGCTCCCAGCGAGATGAGCAGTTCTTC; CDR3: CASSSQRDEQFF
size: .; V: TRBV6-5; J: TRBJ1-4; D: TRBD1; DNA: TGTGCCAGCGCCGGATTGGGGACAGATGAAAAACTGTTTTTT; CDR3: CASAGLGTDEKLFF
size: .; V: TRBV30; J: TRBJ2-7; D: .; DNA: TGTGCCTGGGGTACGTCGGGGGCCTACGAGCAGTACTTC; CDR3: CAWGTSGAYEQYF
size: .; V: TRBV23-1; J: TRBJ2-3; D: .; DNA: TGCGCCAGCAGTCAGTCCCCCCCGGGAAACGACAGCACAGATACGCAGTATTTT; CDR3: CASSQSPPGNDSTDTQYF
size: .; V: TRBV7-9; J: TRBJ2-7; D: TRBD1; DNA: TGTGCCAGCAGCTTCCTCGGGACAGGGGGCCTCTCCTACGAGCAGTACTTC; CDR3: CASSFLGTGGLSYEQYF
size: .; V: TRBV7-2; J: TRBJ2-5; D: .; DNA: TGTGCCAGCAGCTATGGGGGGAGCCAAGAGACCCAGTACTTC; CDR3: CASSYGGSQETQYF
size: .; V: TRBV9; J: TRBJ2-5; D: TRBD1; DNA: TGTGCCAGCACCGGGACAGGGGTGGAAGAGACCCAGTACTTC; CDR3: CASTGTGVEETQYF
size: .; V: TRBV4-1; J: TRBJ2-3; D: TRBD1; DNA: TGCGCCAGCAGCCTCCGGACAGGGATAGGAACAGATACGCAGTATTTT; CDR3: CASSLRTGIGTDTQYF
size: few; V: TRBV28; J: TRBJ2-7; D: .; DNA: TGTGCCAGCAGGGTCGGCGGGGCGAGCTCCTACGAGCAGTACTTC; CDR3: CASRVGGASSYEQYF
size: .; V: TRBV4-1; J: TRBJ2-2; D: TRBD2; DNA: TGCGCCAGCAGCCGCTCCATAGCGGGAGGGCCGGGCACCGGGGAGCTGTTTTTT; CDR3: CASSRSIAGGPGTGELFF
size: few; V: TRBV19; J: TRBJ2-1; D: TRBD1; DNA: TGTGCCAGTAGTGAACAGGGGGCCACTGGGCAGTTCTTC; CDR3: CASSEQGATGQFF
size: .; V: TRBV4-2; J: TRBJ2-1; D: TRBD2; DNA: TGTGCCAGCAGCCAGGGGAACAGCGGGAGTAGTGGTGAGCAGTTCTTC; CDR3: CASSQGNSGSSGEQFF
size: few; V: TRBV13; J: TRBJ2-3; D: .; DNA: TGTGCCAGCAGCTTCGGGACTTCATCGTTTACTAGCACAGATACGCAGTATTTT; CDR3: CASSFGTSSFTSTDTQYF
size: .; V: TRBV27; J: TRBJ2-3; D: .; DNA: TGTGCCAGCAGTGACAGTCCTTTCCGCACAGATACGCAGTATTTT; CDR3: CASSDSPFRTDTQYF
size: few; V: TRBV5-4; J: TRBJ1-4; D: TRBD1; DNA: TGTGCCAGCAGCTCCACAGGGGGCGCCGGTGAAAAACTGTTTTTT; CDR3: CASSSTGGAGEKLFF
size: few; V: TRBV5-1; J: TRBJ2-5; D: TRBD1; DNA: TGCGCCAGCAGCCCCGGACAGGGAAGGGAGACCCAGTACTTC; CDR3: CASSPGQGRETQYF